One T cell receptor beta chain is described in this entry. What it binds is unknown. This sample was taken from a study of cytomegalovirus exposure and HLA in healthy donors. With 60 Vbeta and 13 Jbeta primers, the PCR was carried out. TCRdb's copy holds only in-frame clones and misses some; the assay was immunoSEQ multiplex PCR. Of 100,000 to 150,000 clones in the sample, 75% to 85% were seen once. Study outcomes and limitations: DRB1 showed the most TCR associations and HLA-C the fewest in a later analysis, as rates varied by HLA locus.

The CDR3 runs to 17 residues. The J segment lost 7 bases and the V segment lost 4 bases, leaving 14 bases of the junction unmatched. Germline lookup yields CDR1 MGHDK and CDR2 SYGVNS. The TCR comes from a man aged 25 to 45 in good health and CMV-seropositive. The specimen was PBMCs. This chain connects TRBV25-1 to TRBJ1-2; 11 bases agree with TRBD1. The CDR3 sequence: CASSAHEGAGQGAGYTF. CDR3 coding DNA: TGTGCCAGCAGTGCCCATGAAGGGGCCGGACAGGGGGCTGGCTACACCTTC.